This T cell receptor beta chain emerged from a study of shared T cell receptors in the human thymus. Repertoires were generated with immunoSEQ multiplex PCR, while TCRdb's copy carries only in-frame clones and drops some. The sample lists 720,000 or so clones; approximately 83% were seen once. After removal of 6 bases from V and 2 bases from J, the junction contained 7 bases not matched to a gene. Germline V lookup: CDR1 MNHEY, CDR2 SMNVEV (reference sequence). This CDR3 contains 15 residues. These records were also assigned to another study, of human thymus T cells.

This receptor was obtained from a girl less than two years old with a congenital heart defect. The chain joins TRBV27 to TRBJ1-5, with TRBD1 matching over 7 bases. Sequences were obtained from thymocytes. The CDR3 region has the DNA TGTGCCAGCAGCCGTCACAGGGGTGGCAATCAGCCCCAGCATTTT. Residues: CASSRHRGGNQPQHF.